The next 5 T cell receptor beta chains were all read from a single sample in a study of OX40 agonist ivuxolimab in advanced cancers. The method was immunoSEQ multiplex PCR; TCRdb's version includes in-frame clones alone and lacks a portion of them. The table has around 62,000 clones, roughly 82% seen once. The sample here was CD4+ or CD8+ T cells sorted from blood, taken in a trial of the OX40 agonist ivuxolimab. These TCRs come from an adult with an advanced solid tumor such as melanoma, head and neck, liver or kidney cancer.

V gene TRBV5-6 combines with J gene TRBJ1-4, with D uncertain. The V gene lost 3 bases and the J gene lost 2 bases, with 8 bases spanning the gap. The CDR3 is made up of 14 amino acids. Germline-derived CDR1 and CDR2 are SGHDT and YYEEEE. The CDR3 reads CASSYPATNEKLFF. CDR3 in DNA: TGTGCCAGCAGCTATCCCGCCACTAATGAAAAACTGTTTTTT. Complete variable domain (other parts from reference TRBV5-6 and TRBJ1-4): DAGVTQSPTHLIKTRGQQVTLRCSPKSGHDTVSWYQQALGQGPQFIFQYYEEEERQRGNFPDRFSGHQFPNYSSELNVNALLLGDSALYLCASSYPATNEKLFFGSGTQLSVL.

This chain uses TRBV6-1 with TRBJ2-1; 14 positions agree with TRBD2. Germline V lookup: CDR1 MNHNS, CDR2 SASEGT. The ends lost 6 bases at V and 6 bases at J; junction bases unmatched: 1. The CDR3 length is 14 residues. This chain's CDR3 is CASRGTSGSNEQFF. DNA of the CDR3: TGTGCCAGCAGAGGGACTAGCGGGAGCAATGAGCAGTTCTTC.

This clone is labeled large (0.1 to 1%). The chain recombines TRBV10-3 with TRBJ1-2, with D perhaps TRBD1 (6 bases). Germline assignment: CDR1 ENHRY and CDR2 SYGVKD. The CDR3 totals 13 residues. Trimming left V 3 bases short and J 5 bases short, with 10 bases between. CDR3 in DNA: TGTGCCATCAGTGACGGGGGCTGGTATGGCTACACCTTC. Its protein product is CAISDGGWYGYTF.

This chain joins TRBV30 and TRBJ1-5, with 9 nucleotides matching TRBD1. The germline V gene has CDR1 GTSNPN and CDR2 SVGIG (reference sequence). The CDR3 is 16 amino acids. V dropped 0 bases and J dropped 4; count of bases not matched to a gene: 7. The chain's CDR3 is CAWSVAGGTGNQPQHF. As DNA, the CDR3 is TGTGCCTGGAGTGTAGCGGGTGGGACAGGGAATCAGCCCCAGCATTTT.

This clone was counted only a few times. The chain combines TRBV7-9 with TRBJ2-7; 12 nucleotides line up with TRBD2. This CDR3 is built from 15 residues. The germline CDR1 and CDR2 sequences are SEHNR and FQNEAQ (reference sequence). V was clipped by 5 bases and J by 4 bases; unmatched bases: 6. In DNA form, the CDR3 reads TGTGCCAGCAGCGCAGCGACTAGCGGGAGTTACGAGCAGTACTTC. Its translation is CASSAATSGSYEQYF.